Reported below is one T cell receptor beta chain. What antigen it recognizes has not been identified. Base qualities are not recorded, but no much larger clone differs from it by a single base. The germline V gene (reference sequence) specifies SEHNR as CDR1 and FQNEAQ as CDR2. The junction shows trimming of 1 base on V and 7 bases on J, plus 26 bases between the germline ends. The CDR3 measures 18 amino acids from cysteine to phenylalanine. The kept DNA is CDR3 alone, 54 bases in frame from the first base. The library was obtained by the immunoSEQ multiplex PCR assay. TCRdb provides this immuneACCESS table in a form limited to in-frame rearrangements. Some clones are lacking; in checked studies, under half of them reflect an unresolved V gene, and why the rest are absent is not known. Present in this sample are nearly 5,500 clones, roughly 10% of which were seen just once. The ten largest clones add up to around 2.2% of the sample.

This record comes from a study of tumour-infiltrating T cells in Burkitt lymphoma (dated by TCRdb to the early 2020s). Regarding the complete study: TCR repertoire data were correlated with clinical outcome; productive clonality predicted overall and progression-free survival, independent of established prognosticators including age at diagnosis.

The V and J genes are TRBV7-9 and TRBJ2-7; TRBD1 is a weak D gene call, 6 bases matching. Sequencing was carried out using tumor tissue. The clonotype originates from a human donor with diffuse large B-cell lymphoma. The bases are TGTGCCAGCAGCTTAGACCTTCTAGGACAGCTTAAGGGTGAGGAGCAGTACTTC. It is translated as CASSLDLLGQLKGEEQYF. With the portions outside the CDR3 filled from the reference TRBV7-9 and TRBJ2-7 genes, the complete variable region becomes DTGVSQNPRHKITKRGQNVTFRCDPISEHNRLYWYRQTLGQGPEFLTYFQNEAQLEKSRLLSDRFSAERPKGSFSTLEIQRTEQGDSAMYLCASSLDLLGQLKGEEQYFGPGTRLTVT.